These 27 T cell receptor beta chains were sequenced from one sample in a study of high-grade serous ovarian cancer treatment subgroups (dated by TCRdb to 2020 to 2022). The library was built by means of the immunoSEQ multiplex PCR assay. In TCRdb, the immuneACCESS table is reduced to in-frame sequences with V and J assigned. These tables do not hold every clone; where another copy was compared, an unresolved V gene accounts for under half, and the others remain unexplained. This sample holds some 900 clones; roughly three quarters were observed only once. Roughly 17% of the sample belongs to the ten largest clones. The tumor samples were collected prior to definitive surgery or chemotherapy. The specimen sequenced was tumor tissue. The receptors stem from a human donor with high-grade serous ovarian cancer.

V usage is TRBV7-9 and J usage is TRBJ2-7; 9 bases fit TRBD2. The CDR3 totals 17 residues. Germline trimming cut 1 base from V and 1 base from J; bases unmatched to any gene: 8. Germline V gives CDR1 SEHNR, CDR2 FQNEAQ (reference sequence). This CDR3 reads CASSLGAGGALSYEQYV. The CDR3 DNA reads TGTGCCAGCAGCTTAGGAGCGGGGGGAGCTCTGTCCTACGAGCAGTACGTC.

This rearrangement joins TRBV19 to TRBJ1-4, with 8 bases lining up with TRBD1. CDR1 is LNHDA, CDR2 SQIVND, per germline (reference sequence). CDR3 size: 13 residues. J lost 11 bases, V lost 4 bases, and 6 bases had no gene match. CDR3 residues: CASSTQGVGKLFF. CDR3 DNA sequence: TGTGCCAGTAGTACACAGGGGGTCGGGAAACTGTTTTTT.

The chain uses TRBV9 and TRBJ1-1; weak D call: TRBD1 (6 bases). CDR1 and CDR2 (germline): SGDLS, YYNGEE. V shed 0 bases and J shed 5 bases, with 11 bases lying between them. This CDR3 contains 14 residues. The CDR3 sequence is CASSVAEGVTEAFF. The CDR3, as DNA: TGTGCCAGCAGCGTAGCCGAGGGGGTGACTGAAGCTTTCTTT.

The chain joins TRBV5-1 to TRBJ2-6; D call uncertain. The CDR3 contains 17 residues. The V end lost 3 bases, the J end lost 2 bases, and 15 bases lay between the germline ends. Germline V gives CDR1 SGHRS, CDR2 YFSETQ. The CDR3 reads CASSSEFVSAGANVLTF. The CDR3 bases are TGCGCCAGCAGCTCAGAGTTTGTCAGCGCTGGGGCCAACGTCCTGACTTTC.

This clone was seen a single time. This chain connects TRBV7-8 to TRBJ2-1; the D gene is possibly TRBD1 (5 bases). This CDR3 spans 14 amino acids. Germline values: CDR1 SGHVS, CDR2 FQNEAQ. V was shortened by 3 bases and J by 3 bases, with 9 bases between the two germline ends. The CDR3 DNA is TGTGCCAGCAGCTTCGCAGGGTTCTACAATGAGCAGTTCTTC. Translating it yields CASSFAGFYNEQFF.

CDR3 region: CSARISDEQYV. The CDR3 DNA follows: TGCAGTGCTAGGATCAGTGACGAGCAGTACGTC. V gene TRBV20-1 combines with J gene TRBJ2-7; the D is unclear. The CDR3 sequence is 11 residues long. Germline V gene data show CDR1 as DFQATT and CDR2 as SNEGSKA (reference sequence). The V end lost 3 bases, the J end lost 5 bases, and 8 bases lay between the germline ends.

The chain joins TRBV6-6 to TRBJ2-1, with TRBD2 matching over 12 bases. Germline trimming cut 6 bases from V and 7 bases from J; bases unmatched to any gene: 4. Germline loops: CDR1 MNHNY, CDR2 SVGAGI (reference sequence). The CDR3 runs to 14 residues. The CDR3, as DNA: TGTGCCAGCAGATTCGGGACTAGCGGGAATGAGCAGTTCTTC. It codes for CASRFGTSGNEQFF.

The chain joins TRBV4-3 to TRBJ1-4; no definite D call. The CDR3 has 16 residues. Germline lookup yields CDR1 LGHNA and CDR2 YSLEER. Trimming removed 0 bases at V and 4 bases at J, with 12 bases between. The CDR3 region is CASSQDFTVINEKLFF. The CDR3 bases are TGCGCCAGCAGCCAAGATTTTACAGTGATTAATGAAAAACTGTTTTTT.

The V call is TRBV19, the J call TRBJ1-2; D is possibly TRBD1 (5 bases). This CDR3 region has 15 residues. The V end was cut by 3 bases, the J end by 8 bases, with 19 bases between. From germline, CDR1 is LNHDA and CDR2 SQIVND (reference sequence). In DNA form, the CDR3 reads TGTGCCAGTAGTATGGGGACCGGGACTTGGAACGGCTACACCTTC. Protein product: CASSMGTGTWNGYTF.

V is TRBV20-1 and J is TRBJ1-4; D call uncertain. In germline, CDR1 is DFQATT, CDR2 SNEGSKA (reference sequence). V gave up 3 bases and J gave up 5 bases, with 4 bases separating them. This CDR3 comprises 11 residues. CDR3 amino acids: CSARVNEKLFF. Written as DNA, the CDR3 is TGCAGTGCTAGGGTCAATGAAAAACTGTTTTTT.

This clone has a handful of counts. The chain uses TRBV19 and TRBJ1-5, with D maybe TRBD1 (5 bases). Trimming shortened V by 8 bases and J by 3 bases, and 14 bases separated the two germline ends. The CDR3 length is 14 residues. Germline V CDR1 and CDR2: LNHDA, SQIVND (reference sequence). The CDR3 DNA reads TGTGCCAGTGGGAAGGGGATTTTCAATCAGCCCCAGCATTTT. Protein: CASGKGIFNQPQHF.

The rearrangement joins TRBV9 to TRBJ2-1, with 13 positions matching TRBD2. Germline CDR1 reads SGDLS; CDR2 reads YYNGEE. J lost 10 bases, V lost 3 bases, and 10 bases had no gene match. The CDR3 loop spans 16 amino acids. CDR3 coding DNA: TGTGCCAGCAGCGCAGATCTACTAGCGGGGGGGCCCGAGCAGTTCTTC. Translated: CASSADLLAGGPEQFF.

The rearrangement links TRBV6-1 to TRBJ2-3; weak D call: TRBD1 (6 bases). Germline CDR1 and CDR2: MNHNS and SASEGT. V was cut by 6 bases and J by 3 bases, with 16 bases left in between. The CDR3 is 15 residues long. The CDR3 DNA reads TGTGCCAGCAGGCCCGCGTGGGGGCCTACAGATACGCAGTATTTT. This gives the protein CASRPAWGPTDTQYF.

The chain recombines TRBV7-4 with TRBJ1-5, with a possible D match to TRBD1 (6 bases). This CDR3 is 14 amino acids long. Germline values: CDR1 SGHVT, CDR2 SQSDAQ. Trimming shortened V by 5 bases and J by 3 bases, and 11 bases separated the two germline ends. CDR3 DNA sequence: TGTGCCAGCAGCATTACAGGGTCCAATCAGCCCCAGCATTTT. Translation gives CASSITGSNQPQHF.

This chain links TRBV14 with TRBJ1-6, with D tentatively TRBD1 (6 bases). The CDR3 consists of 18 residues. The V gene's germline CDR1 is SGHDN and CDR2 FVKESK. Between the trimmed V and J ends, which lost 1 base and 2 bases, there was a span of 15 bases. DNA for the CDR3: TGTGCCAGCAGCCAAGGGCTCCAGGGGCCGACCTATAATTCACCCCTCCACTTT. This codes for CASSQGLQGPTYNSPLHF.

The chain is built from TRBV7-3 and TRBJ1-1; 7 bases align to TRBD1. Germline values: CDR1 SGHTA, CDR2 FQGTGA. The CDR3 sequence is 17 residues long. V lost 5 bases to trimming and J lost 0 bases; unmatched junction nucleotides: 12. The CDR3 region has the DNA TGTGCCAGCAGCCCCCAACCAGGGGGAGGCATGAACACTGAAGCTTTCTTT. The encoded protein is CASSPQPGGGMNTEAFF.

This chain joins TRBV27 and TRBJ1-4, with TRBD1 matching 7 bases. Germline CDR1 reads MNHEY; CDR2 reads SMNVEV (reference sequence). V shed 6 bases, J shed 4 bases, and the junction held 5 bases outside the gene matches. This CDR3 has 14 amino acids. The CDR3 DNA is TGTGCCAGCAGCAGGGACAGAAATAATGAAAAACTGTTTTTT. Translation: CASSRDRNNEKLFF.

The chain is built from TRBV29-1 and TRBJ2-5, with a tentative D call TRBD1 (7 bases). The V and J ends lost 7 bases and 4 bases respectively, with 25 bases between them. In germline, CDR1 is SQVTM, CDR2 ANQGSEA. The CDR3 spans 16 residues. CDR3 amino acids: CSGGVSQTGRAETQYF. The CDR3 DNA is TGCAGCGGGGGGGTCAGCCAGACAGGGCGGGCAGAGACCCAGTACTTC. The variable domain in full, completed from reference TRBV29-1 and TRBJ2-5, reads SAVISQKPSRDICQRGTSLTIQCQVDSQVTMMFWYRQQPGQSLTLIATANQGSEATYESGFVIDKFPISRPNLTFSTLTVSNMSPEDSSIYLCSGGVSQTGRAETQYFGPGTRLLVL.

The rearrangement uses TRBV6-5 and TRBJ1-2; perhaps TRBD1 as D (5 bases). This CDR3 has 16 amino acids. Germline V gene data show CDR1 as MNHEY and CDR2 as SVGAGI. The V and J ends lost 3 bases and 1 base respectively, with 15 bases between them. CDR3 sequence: CASSYTGGRFNYGYTF. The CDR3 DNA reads TGTGCCAGCAGTTATACGGGGGGTAGATTTAACTATGGCTACACCTTC.

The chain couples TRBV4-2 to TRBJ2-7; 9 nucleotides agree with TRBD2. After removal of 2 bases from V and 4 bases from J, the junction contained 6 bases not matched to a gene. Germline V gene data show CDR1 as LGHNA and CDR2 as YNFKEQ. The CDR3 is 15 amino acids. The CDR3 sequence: CASSQSPGLAYEQYF. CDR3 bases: TGTGCCAGCAGCCAATCCCCGGGACTAGCTTACGAGCAGTACTTC.

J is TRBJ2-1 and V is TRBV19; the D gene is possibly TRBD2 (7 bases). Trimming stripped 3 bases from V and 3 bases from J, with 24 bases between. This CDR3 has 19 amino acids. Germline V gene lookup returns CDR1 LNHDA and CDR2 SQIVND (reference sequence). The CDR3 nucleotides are TGTGCCAGTAGTATCGCGGGGGTAAAGGGTGACAGGTTCTACAATGAGCAGTTCTTC. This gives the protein CASSIAGVKGDRFYNEQFF.

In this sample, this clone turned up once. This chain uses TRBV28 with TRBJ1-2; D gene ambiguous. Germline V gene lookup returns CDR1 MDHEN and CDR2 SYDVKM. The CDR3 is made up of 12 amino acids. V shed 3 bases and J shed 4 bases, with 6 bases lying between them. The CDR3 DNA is TGTGCCAGCAGTTTCGCTGGCTATGGCTACACCTTC. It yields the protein CASSFAGYGYTF.

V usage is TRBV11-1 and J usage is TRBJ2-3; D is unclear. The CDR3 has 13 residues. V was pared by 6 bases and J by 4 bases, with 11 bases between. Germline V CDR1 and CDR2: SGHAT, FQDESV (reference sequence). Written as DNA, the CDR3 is TGTGCCAGCAGTGCAACGATCGCAGATACGCAGTATTTT. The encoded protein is CASSATIADTQYF.

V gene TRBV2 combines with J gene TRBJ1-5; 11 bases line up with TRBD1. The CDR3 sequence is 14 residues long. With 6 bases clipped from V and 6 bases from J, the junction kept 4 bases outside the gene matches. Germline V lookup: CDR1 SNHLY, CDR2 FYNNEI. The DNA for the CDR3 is TGTGCCAGCAGCGCGGACAGGGGGCGTCAGCCCCAGCATTTT. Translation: CASSADRGRQPQHF. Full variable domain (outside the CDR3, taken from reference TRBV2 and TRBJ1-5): EPEVTQTPSHQVTQMGQEVILRCVPISNHLYFYWYRQILGQKVEFLVSFYNNEISEKSEIFDDQFSVERPDGSNFTLKIRSTKLEDSAMYFCASSADRGRQPQHFGDGTRLSIL.

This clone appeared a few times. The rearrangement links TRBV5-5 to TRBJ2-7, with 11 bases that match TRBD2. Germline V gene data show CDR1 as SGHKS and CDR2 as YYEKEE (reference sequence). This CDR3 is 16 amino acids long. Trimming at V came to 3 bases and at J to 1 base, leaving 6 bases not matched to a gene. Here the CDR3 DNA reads TGTGCCAGCAGCTCTCTACTAGCGGGAGCATCCTACGAGCAGTACTTC. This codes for CASSSLLAGASYEQYF.

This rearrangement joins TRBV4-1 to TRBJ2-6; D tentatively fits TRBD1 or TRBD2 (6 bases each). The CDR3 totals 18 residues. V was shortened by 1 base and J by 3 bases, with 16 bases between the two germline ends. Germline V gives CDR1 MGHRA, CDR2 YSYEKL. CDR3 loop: CASSQGRGLERGANVLTF. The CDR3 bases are TGCGCCAGCAGCCAAGGCCGGGGGCTTGAACGTGGGGCCAACGTCCTGACTTTC.

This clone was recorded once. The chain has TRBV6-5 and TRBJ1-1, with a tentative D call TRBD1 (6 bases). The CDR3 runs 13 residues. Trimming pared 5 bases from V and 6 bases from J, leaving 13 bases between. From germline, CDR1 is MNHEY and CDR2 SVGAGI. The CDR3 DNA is TGTGCCAGCAGTCCGGACAGCAGGGCTGAAGCTTTCTTT. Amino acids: CASSPDSRAEAFF.